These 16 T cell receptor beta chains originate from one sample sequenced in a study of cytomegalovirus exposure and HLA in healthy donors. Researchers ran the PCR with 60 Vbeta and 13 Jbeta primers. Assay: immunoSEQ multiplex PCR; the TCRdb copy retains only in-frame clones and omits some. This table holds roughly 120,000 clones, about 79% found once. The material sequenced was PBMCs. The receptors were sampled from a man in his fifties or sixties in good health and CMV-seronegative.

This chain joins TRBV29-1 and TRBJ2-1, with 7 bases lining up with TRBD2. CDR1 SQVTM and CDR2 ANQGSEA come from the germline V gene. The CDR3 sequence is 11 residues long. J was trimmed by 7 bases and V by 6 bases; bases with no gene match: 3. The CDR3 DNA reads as TGCAGCGTGGGGGGGGGTAATGAGCAGTTCTTC. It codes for CSVGGGNEQFF.

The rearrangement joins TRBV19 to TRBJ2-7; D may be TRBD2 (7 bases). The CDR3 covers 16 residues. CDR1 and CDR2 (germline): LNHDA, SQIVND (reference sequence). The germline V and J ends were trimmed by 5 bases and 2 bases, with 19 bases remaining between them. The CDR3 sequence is CASSPSWGRGPYEQYF. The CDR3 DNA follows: TGTGCCAGTAGTCCGTCGTGGGGGCGGGGGCCCTACGAGCAGTACTTC.

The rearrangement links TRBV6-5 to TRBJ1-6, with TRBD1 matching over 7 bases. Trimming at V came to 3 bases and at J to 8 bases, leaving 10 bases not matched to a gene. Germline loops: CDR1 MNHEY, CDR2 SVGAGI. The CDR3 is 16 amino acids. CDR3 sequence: CASSYLFDRADSPLHF. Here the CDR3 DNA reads TGTGCCAGCAGTTATCTTTTTGACAGGGCGGATTCACCCCTCCACTTT.

CDR3 loop: CAISDPPGQGPSNQPQHF. CDR3 nucleotide sequence: TGTGCCATCAGCGACCCGCCGGGACAGGGACCTAGCAATCAGCCCCAGCATTTT. This sequence joins TRBV10-3 and TRBJ1-5; the match to TRBD1 covers 9 bases. V shed 6 bases and J 0 bases; nucleotides not matched to a gene: 12. The V gene's germline CDR1 is ENHRY and CDR2 SYGVKD. The CDR3 has 18 amino acids.

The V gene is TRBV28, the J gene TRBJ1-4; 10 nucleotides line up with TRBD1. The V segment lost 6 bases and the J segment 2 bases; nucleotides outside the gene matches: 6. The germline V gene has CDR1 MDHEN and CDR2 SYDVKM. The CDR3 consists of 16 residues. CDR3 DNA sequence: TGTGCCAGCAGACGCGACAGGGGGCTCACTAATGAAAAACTGTTTTTT. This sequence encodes CASRRDRGLTNEKLFF.

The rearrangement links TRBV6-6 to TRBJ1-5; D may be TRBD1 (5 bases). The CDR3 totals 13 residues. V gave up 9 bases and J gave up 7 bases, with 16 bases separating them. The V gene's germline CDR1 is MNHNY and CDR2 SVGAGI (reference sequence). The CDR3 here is CASNGGSGQPQHF. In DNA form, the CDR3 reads TGTGCCAGTAATGGGGGGTCCGGACAGCCCCAGCATTTT.

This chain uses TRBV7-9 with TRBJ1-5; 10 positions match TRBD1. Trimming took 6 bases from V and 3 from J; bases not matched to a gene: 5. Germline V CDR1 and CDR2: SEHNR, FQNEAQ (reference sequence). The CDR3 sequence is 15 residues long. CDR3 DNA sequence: TGTGCCAGCAGTCCTGGACAGGGGGTCAATCAGCCCCAGCATTTT. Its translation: CASSPGQGVNQPQHF.

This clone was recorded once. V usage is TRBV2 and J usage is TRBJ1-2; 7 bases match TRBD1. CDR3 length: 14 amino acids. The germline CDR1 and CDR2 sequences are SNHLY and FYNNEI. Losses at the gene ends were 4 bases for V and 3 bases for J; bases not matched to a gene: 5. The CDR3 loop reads CASSGPGQYYGYTF. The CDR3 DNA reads TGTGCCAGCAGTGGACCGGGACAGTACTATGGCTACACCTTC.

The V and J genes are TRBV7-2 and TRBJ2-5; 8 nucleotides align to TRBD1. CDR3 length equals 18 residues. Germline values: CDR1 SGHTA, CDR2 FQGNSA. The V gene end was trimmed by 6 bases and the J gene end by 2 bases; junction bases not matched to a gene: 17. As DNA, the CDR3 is TGTGCCAGCAGTCCTAGCTTAGGACAGGGCACCAAACAAGAGACCCAGTACTTC. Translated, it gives CASSPSLGQGTKQETQYF. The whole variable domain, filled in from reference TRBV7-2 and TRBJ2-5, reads GAGVSQSPSNKVTEKGKDVELRCDPISGHTALYWYRQSLGQGLEFLIYFQGNSAPDKSGLPSDRFSAERTGGSVSTLTIQRTQQEDSAVYLCASSPSLGQGTKQETQYFGPGTRLLVL.

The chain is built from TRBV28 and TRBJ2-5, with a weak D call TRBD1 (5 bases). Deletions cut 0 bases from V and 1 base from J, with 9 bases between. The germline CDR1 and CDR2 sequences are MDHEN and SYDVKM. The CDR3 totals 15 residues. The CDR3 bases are TGTGCCAGCAGTTTATGGGCAGGGCGCCAAGAGACCCAGTACTTC. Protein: CASSLWAGRQETQYF.

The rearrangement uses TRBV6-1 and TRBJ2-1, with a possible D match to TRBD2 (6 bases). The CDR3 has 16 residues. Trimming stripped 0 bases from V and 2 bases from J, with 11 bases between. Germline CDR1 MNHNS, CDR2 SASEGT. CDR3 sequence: CASSEAETSPYNEQFF. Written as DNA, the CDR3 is TGTGCCAGCAGTGAAGCGGAAACTAGCCCCTACAATGAGCAGTTCTTC.

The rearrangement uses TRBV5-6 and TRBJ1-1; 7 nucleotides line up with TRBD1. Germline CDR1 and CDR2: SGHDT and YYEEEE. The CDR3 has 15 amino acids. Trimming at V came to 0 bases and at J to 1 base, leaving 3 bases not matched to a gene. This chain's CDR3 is CASSLVRDRNTEAFF. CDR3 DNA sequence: TGTGCCAGCAGCTTGGTGAGGGACAGGAACACTGAAGCTTTCTTT.

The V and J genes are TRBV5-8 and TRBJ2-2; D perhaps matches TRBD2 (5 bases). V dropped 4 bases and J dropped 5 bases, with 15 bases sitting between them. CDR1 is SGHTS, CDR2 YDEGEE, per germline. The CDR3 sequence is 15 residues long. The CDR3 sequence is CASSKGPPGTGELFF. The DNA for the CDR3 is TGTGCCAGCAGCAAAGGACCCCCGGGGACCGGGGAGCTGTTTTTT.

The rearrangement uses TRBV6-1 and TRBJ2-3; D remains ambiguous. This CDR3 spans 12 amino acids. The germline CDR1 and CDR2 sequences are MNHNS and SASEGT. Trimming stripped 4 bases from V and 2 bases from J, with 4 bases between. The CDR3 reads CASSAYTDTQYF. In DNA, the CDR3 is TGTGCCAGCAGTGCTTACACAGATACGCAGTATTTT.

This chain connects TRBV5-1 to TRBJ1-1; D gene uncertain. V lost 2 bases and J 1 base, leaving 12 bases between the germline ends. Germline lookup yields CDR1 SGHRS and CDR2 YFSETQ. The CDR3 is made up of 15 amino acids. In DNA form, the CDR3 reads TGCGCCAGCAGCTTTATCCAGGACTCGAACACTGAAGCTTTCTTT. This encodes CASSFIQDSNTEAFF. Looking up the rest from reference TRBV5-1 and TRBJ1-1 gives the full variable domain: KAGVTQTPRYLIKTRGQQVTLSCSPISGHRSVSWYQQTPGQGLQFLFEYFSETQRNKGNFPGRFSGRQFSNSRSEMNVSTLELGDSALYLCASSFIQDSNTEAFFGQGTRLTVV.

The CDR3 is CASSLTRDRGLSYEQYV. The DNA of the CDR3 is TGTGCCAGCAGCTTGACCCGGGACAGGGGGCTTTCCTACGAGCAGTACGTC. V and J are TRBV5-5 and TRBJ2-7; 12 bases agree with TRBD1. The CDR3 consists of 17 residues. V dropped 1 base and J dropped 1; count of bases not matched to a gene: 6. Germline assignment: CDR1 SGHKS and CDR2 YYEKEE (reference sequence).